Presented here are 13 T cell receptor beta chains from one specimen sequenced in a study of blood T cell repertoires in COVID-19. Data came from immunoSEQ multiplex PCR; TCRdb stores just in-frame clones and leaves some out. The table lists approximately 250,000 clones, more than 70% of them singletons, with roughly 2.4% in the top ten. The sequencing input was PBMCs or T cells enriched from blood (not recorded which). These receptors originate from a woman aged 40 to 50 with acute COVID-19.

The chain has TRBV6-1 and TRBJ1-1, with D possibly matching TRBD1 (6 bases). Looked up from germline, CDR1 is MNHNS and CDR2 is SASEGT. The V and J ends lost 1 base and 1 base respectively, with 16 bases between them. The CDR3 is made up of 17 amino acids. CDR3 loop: CASSEGDIWTRNTEAFF. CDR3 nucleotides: TGTGCCAGCAGTGAAGGGGACATTTGGACAAGGAACACTGAAGCTTTCTTT.

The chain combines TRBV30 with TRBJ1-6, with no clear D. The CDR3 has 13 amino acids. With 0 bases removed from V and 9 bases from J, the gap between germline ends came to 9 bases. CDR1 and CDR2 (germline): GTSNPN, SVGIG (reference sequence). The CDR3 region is CAWSVNRVSPLHF. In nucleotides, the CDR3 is TGTGCCTGGAGTGTAAACCGGGTTTCACCCCTCCACTTT.

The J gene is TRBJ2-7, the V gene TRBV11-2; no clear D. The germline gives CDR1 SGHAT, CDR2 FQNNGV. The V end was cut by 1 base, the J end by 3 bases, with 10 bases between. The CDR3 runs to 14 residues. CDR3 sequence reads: CASSLGLNNYEQYV. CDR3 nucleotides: TGTGCCAGCAGCTTAGGGCTCAACAACTACGAGCAGTACGTC.

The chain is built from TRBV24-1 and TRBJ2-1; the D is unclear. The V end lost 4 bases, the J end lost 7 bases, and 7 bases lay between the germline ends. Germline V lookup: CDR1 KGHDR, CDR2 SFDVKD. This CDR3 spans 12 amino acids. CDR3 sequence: CATSDLGNEQFF. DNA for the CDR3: TGTGCCACCAGTGACCTAGGTAATGAGCAGTTCTTC.

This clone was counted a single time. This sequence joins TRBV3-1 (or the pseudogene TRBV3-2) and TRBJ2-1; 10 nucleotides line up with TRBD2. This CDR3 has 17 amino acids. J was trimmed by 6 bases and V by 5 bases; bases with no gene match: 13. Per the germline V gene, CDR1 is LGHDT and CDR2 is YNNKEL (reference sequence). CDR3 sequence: CASSTRRLAGGGNEQFF. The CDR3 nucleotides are TGTGCCAGCAGCACCAGAAGGTTAGCGGGAGGAGGCAATGAGCAGTTCTTC.

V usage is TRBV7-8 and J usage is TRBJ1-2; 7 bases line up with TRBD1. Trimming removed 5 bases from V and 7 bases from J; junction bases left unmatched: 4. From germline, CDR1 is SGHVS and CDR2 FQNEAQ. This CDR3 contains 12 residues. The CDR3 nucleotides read TGTGCCAGCAGCACGGACAGGCGTGGCTACACCTTC. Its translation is CASSTDRRGYTF.

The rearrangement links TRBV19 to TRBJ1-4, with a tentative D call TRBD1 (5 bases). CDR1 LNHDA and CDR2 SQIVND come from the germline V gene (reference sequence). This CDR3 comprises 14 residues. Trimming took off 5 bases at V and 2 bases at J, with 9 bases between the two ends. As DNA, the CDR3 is TGTGCCAGTAGTGAAACAGGTACTAATGAAAAACTGTTTTTT. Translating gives CASSETGTNEKLFF.

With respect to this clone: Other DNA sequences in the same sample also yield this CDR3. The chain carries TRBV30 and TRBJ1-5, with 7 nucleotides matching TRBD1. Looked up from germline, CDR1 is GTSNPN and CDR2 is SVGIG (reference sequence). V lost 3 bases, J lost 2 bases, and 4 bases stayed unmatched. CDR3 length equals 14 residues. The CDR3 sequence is CAWSYTGGNQPQHF. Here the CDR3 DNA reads TGTGCCTGGAGCTACACAGGGGGCAATCAGCCCCAGCATTTT. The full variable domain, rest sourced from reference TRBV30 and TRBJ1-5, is SQTIHQWPATLVQPVGSPLSLECTVEGTSNPNLYWYRQAAGRGLQLLFYSVGIGQISSEVPQNLSASRPQDRQFILSSKKLLLSDSGFYLCAWSYTGGNQPQHFGDGTRLSIL.

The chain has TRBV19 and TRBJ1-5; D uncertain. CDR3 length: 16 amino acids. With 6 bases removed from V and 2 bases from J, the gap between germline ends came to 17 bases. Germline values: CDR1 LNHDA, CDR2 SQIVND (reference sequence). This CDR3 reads CASRTAGRVGNQPQHF. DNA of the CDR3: TGTGCCAGTAGGACCGCGGGGAGGGTCGGCAATCAGCCCCAGCATTTT.

The chain's CDR3 is CASSQGPEAFF. CDR3 coding DNA: TGTGCCAGCAGCCAAGGGCCTGAAGCTTTCTTT. The chain links TRBV4-2 to TRBJ1-1; D is unresolved. CDR1 LGHNA and CDR2 YNFKEQ come from the germline V gene. CDR3 size: 11 residues. Trimming took off 1 base at V and 6 bases at J, with 3 bases between the two ends.

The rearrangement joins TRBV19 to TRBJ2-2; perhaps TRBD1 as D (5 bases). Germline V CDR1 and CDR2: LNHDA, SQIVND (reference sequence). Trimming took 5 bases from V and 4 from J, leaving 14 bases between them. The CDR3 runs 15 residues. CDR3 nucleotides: TGTGCCAGTAGTTTGGGTAGGGGTCGCACCGGGGAGCTGTTTTTT. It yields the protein CASSLGRGRTGELFF. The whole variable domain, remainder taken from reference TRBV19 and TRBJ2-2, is DGGITQSPKYLFRKEGQNVTLSCEQNLNHDAMYWYRQDPGQGLRLIYYSQIVNDFQKGDIAEGYSVSREKKESFPLTVTSAQKNPTAFYLCASSLGRGRTGELFFGEGSRLTVL.

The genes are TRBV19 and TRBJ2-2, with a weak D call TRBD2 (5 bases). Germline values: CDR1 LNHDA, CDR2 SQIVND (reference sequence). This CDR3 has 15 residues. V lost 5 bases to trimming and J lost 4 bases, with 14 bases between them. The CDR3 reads CASSPPGIPTGELFF. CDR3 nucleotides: TGTGCCAGTAGTCCTCCGGGAATCCCCACCGGGGAGCTGTTTTTT.

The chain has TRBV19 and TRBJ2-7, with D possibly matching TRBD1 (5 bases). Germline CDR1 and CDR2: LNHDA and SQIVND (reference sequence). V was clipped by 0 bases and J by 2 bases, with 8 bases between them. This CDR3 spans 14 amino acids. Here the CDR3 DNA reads TGTGCCAGTAGTATAGAGGGGCCCGCCTACGAGCAGTACTTC. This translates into CASSIEGPAYEQYF.